Following are 31 T cell receptor beta chains from one sample sequenced in a study of cytomegalovirus exposure and HLA in healthy donors. Primers: 60 Vbeta forward and 13 Jbeta reverse. Generated by immunoSEQ multiplex PCR, the TCRdb table keeps only in-frame clones and is missing some. The sample has around 170,000 clones, almost 85% seen once. Material for sequencing was PBMCs. All receptors derive from a boy aged 2 to 10 in good health and CMV-seronegative.

The V call is TRBV7-2, the J call TRBJ1-1; 8 bases align to TRBD1. CDR1 is SGHTA, CDR2 FQGNSA, per germline. V lost 3 bases and J lost 1; bases outside the gene matches: 1. This CDR3 region has 14 residues. The CDR3 nucleotides are TGTGCCAGCAGCTTTCAGGGGGCGAACACTGAAGCTTTCTTT. Its translation is CASSFQGANTEAFF.

The rearrangement uses TRBV5-4 and TRBJ2-1; tentatively, D is TRBD2 (5 bases). Looked up from germline, CDR1 is SGHNT and CDR2 is YYREEE (reference sequence). The length of the CDR3 is 13 residues. With 2 bases removed from V and 7 bases from J, the gap between germline ends came to 10 bases. CDR3 amino acids: CASSFGLINEQFF. The CDR3 DNA sequence: TGTGCCAGCAGCTTTGGACTCATAAATGAGCAGTTCTTC. Full variable domain (outside the CDR3, taken from reference TRBV5-4 and TRBJ2-1): ETGVTQSPTHLIKTRGQQVTLRCSSQSGHNTVSWYQQALGQGPQFIFQYYREEENGRGNFPPRFSGLQFPNYSSELNVNALELDDSALYLCASSFGLINEQFFGPGTRLTVL.

As concerns this clone: Other DNA sequences in this specimen translate into the identical CDR3. The J gene is TRBJ2-1, the V gene TRBV7-9; 7 bases are shared with TRBD2. J was trimmed by 5 bases and V by 2 bases; bases with no gene match: 6. In germline, CDR1 is SEHNR, CDR2 FQNEAQ (reference sequence). The CDR3 is made up of 15 amino acids. The CDR3 loop reads CASSLPLAGDNEQFF. In DNA, the CDR3 is TGTGCCAGCAGCTTACCCCTCGCGGGAGACAATGAGCAGTTCTTC.

J is TRBJ2-7 and V is TRBV13; D call uncertain. Trimming stripped 2 bases from V and 3 bases from J, with 11 bases between. The V gene's germline CDR1 is PRHDT and CDR2 FYEKMQ (reference sequence). This CDR3 has 14 amino acids. CDR3 DNA sequence: TGTGCCAGCAGCTTATTTGGTCTACGCTACGAGCAGTACTTC. Translated: CASSLFGLRYEQYF.

The V and J genes are TRBV5-1 and TRBJ2-1; 7 bases map to TRBD1. The CDR3 loop spans 15 amino acids. The germline V gene has CDR1 SGHRS and CDR2 YFSETQ. The junction had 7 bases not matched to a gene; V was cut back by 0 bases and J by 7 bases. The CDR3 DNA sequence: TGCGCCAGCAGCTTGGGAGGGCCAGGGGGTAATGAGCAGTTCTTC. It translates to CASSLGGPGGNEQFF.

V gene TRBV11-2 combines with J gene TRBJ2-1; 8 positions agree with TRBD2. The V gene's germline CDR1 is SGHAT and CDR2 FQNNGV. With 8 bases clipped from V and 0 bases from J, the junction kept 6 bases outside the gene matches. CDR3 length equals 15 residues. The CDR3 DNA follows: TGTGCCAGCGTCCTAGCGGGCCGCTCCTACAATGAGCAGTTCTTC. Its protein product is CASVLAGRSYNEQFF.

The sample holds one count of this clone. The chain uses TRBV18 and TRBJ1-1, with D tentatively TRBD1 (5 bases). The V end was cut by 2 bases, the J end by 3 bases, with 13 bases between. The V gene's germline CDR1 is KGHSH and CDR2 LQKENI. The CDR3 is 15 amino acids. The CDR3 sequence is CASSPDGGIDTEAFF. As DNA, the CDR3 is TGTGCCAGCTCACCAGACGGGGGTATTGACACTGAAGCTTTCTTT.

This chain links TRBV6-5 with TRBJ2-5, with D possibly matching TRBD2 (6 bases). The CDR3 totals 14 residues. Germline V lookup: CDR1 MNHEY, CDR2 SVGAGI. Trimming shortened V by 2 bases and J by 4 bases, and 11 bases separated the two germline ends. CDR3 sequence (DNA): TGTGCCAGCAGTTACGGGGAGGTTGGAGAGACCCAGTACTTC. Translated, it gives CASSYGEVGETQYF.

For the CDR3, the DNA is TGTGCCAGCTCGAGTGGTCCAGGGGTCTATGGCTACACCTTC. It codes for CASSSGPGVYGYTF. This sequence joins TRBV6-5 and TRBJ1-2; D might be TRBD1 (6 bases). The germline V and J ends were trimmed by 8 bases and 4 bases, with 17 bases remaining between them. CDR1 and CDR2 (germline): MNHEY, SVGAGI. This CDR3 has 14 residues.

The chain employs TRBV7-9 and TRBJ1-4; 7 positions match TRBD1. Trimming took 6 bases from V and 5 from J; bases not matched to a gene: 9. CDR1 SEHNR and CDR2 FQNEAQ come from the germline V gene (reference sequence). This CDR3 comprises 15 residues. This CDR3 is CASSPRDRENEKLFF. The CDR3 nucleotides read TGTGCCAGCAGTCCCCGGGACAGAGAAAATGAAAAACTGTTTTTT.

Only one count was recorded for this clone. The chain joins TRBV15 to TRBJ2-3; 9 bases map to TRBD2. With V trimmed by 3 bases and J by 2 bases, 15 bases remained unmatched. Germline V gene data show CDR1 as LNHNV and CDR2 as YYDKDF (reference sequence). The CDR3 contains 19 residues. The CDR3 DNA is TGTGCCACCAGCAGGCATTACCTTGCGGTAGCGGGAGTCACAGATACGCAGTATTTT. This encodes CATSRHYLAVAGVTDTQYF.

Notes on this clone: Within the sample, other DNA sequences also encode this same CDR3. The V gene is TRBV27, the J gene TRBJ2-7; D not certain. The CDR3 runs to 13 residues. Trimming took 5 bases from V and 0 from J, leaving 8 bases between them. The germline CDR1 and CDR2 sequences are MNHEY and SMNVEV (reference sequence). The CDR3 region has the DNA TGTGCCAGCAGTCTTACCAGCTCCTACGAGCAGTACTTC. Protein: CASSLTSSYEQYF.

This rearrangement joins TRBV5-1 to TRBJ1-1; TRBD1 matches at 8 bases. Germline CDR1 is SGHRS and CDR2 is YFSETQ. V lost 4 bases and J lost 0; bases outside the gene matches: 11. CDR3 length: 17 residues. The CDR3 loop reads CASSLAGQGSMNTEAFF. The CDR3 DNA sequence: TGCGCCAGCAGCCTGGCCGGACAGGGATCCATGAACACTGAAGCTTTCTTT.

The chain combines TRBV28 with TRBJ2-1, with D possibly matching TRBD2 (6 bases). The germline V gene encodes CDR1 MDHEN and CDR2 SYDVKM. The CDR3 extends over 12 amino acids. V lost 3 bases, J lost 9 bases, and 9 bases lay in between. This CDR3 reads CASSLREGEQFF. Here the CDR3 DNA reads TGTGCCAGCAGTTTGCGGGAAGGTGAGCAGTTCTTC.

This chain connects TRBV28 to TRBJ1-4; a weak D match, TRBD1 (5 bases). Trimming left V 4 bases short and J 3 bases short, with 12 bases between. CDR1 and CDR2 from the germline V gene are MDHEN and SYDVKM. The CDR3 totals 15 residues. This CDR3 is CASSSEGEANEKLFF. CDR3 DNA sequence: TGTGCCAGCAGTTCGGAAGGGGAGGCTAATGAAAAACTGTTTTTT.

V is TRBV5-5 and J is TRBJ1-5, with TRBD1 matching 7 bases. This CDR3 has 15 residues. CDR1 and CDR2 from the germline V gene are SGHKS and YYEKEE (reference sequence). The V segment lost 0 bases and the J segment 3 bases; nucleotides outside the gene matches: 3. The CDR3 loop reads CASSLGDSYNQPQHF. The CDR3 bases are TGTGCCAGCAGCTTGGGGGACAGTTACAATCAGCCCCAGCATTTT.

DNA for the CDR3: TGTGCCAGCAGCCGGACTAGCGGGAGGGCGCCCTACGAGCAGTACTTC. Translation gives CASSRTSGRAPYEQYF. This chain uses TRBV7-6 with TRBJ2-5, with 15 positions matching TRBD2. TRBJ2-7 explains the end of the DNA better; the J call may be wrong. Per germline, CDR1 SGHVS and CDR2 FNYEAQ. The CDR3 totals 16 residues.

The sample holds one count of this clone. The V call is TRBV7-3, the J call TRBJ2-2; D call uncertain. V gave up 5 bases and J gave up 1 base, with 8 bases separating them. The CDR3 consists of 14 residues. Germline assignment: CDR1 SGHTA and CDR2 FQGTGA. The CDR3 nucleotides are TGTGCCAGCAGCCCCACAAGGAACACCGGGGAGCTGTTTTTT. This encodes CASSPTRNTGELFF.

The V and J genes are TRBV12-5 and TRBJ2-5, with TRBD1 as a possible D gene (5 bases). The CDR3 contains 12 residues. Trimming cost V 3 bases and J 3 bases, with 5 bases left between them. The V gene's germline CDR1 is LGHNT and CDR2 FRNRAP. CDR3 DNA sequence: TGTGCTAGTGGTTTCAGGGAAGAGACCCAGTACTTC. It specifies CASGFREETQYF.

This sequence joins TRBV18 and TRBJ2-5; 11 nucleotides align to TRBD1. The J call may be in error: the DNA end matches TRBJ2-7 better. Germline V CDR1 and CDR2: KGHSH, LQKENI. CDR3 length equals 14 residues. The CDR3 is CASSPGTGGYEQYF. The CDR3 DNA reads as TGTGCCAGCTCACCGGGGACAGGGGGCTACGAGCAGTACTTC.

This chain uses TRBV4-1 with TRBJ1-4, with D possibly TRBD1 on 5 matching bases. V was pared by 4 bases and J by 7 bases, with 13 bases between. This CDR3 has 14 amino acids. Germline V lookup: CDR1 MGHRA, CDR2 YSYEKL. In nucleotides, the CDR3 is TGCGCCAGCAGCCTAGGCAGGGATGGTGAAAAACTGTTTTTT. Encoded protein: CASSLGRDGEKLFF.

The chain uses TRBV5-1 and TRBJ2-5, with 8 bases fitting TRBD2. Germline V gene lookup returns CDR1 SGHRS and CDR2 YFSETQ. This CDR3 region has 15 residues. The trim removed 0 bases at V and 4 bases at J, leaving 5 bases unmatched. The CDR3, as DNA: TGCGCCAGCAGCTTGGCCGTGCTAGCGGGAGAGACCCAGTACTTC. It encodes CASSLAVLAGETQYF.

This rearrangement joins TRBV5-4 to TRBJ2-7; TRBD2 might be the D (6 bases). Germline loops: CDR1 SGHNT, CDR2 YYREEE (reference sequence). The CDR3 sequence is 16 residues long. V lost 2 bases and J lost 6, with 21 bases in between. The DNA for the CDR3 is TGTGCCAGCAGCTTTGGGTTATCGTTGGAGGGCCCCGAGCAGTACTTC. The encoded protein is CASSFGLSLEGPEQYF.

The chain is built from TRBV19 and TRBJ2-7, with D possibly matching TRBD2 (5 bases). The V end lost 4 bases, the J end lost 7 bases, and 26 bases lay between the germline ends. Germline-derived CDR1 and CDR2 are LNHDA and SQIVND (reference sequence). The CDR3 length is 17 residues. Here the CDR3 reads CASSRTGFAYPPGEQYF. DNA for the CDR3: TGTGCCAGTAGTAGGACGGGCTTCGCCTACCCTCCGGGGGAGCAGTACTTC.

This clone was observed a single time. This chain connects TRBV5-1 to TRBJ2-1; D not resolved. The germline V gene encodes CDR1 SGHRS and CDR2 YFSETQ. This CDR3 comprises 14 residues. Trimming took off 2 bases at V and 4 bases at J, with 10 bases between the two ends. The CDR3 DNA reads TGCGCCAGCAGCTTTGACATATCTTACAATGAGCAGTTCTTC. Translating gives CASSFDISYNEQFF.

The chain joins TRBV5-4 to TRBJ1-2; possibly TRBD1 for D (5 bases). CDR1 and CDR2 (germline): SGHNT, YYREEE (reference sequence). Between the trimmed V and J ends, which lost 3 bases and 7 bases, there was a span of 16 bases. The CDR3 is made up of 14 amino acids. In DNA, the CDR3 is TGTGCCAGCAGCTCGGGGGGACCGCTCTCTGGCTACACCTTC. Protein product: CASSSGGPLSGYTF.

In this sample, this clone turned up once. This sequence joins TRBV15 and TRBJ1-1; D might be TRBD1 (5 bases). V was cut by 0 bases and J by 7 bases, with 6 bases left in between. Germline V gene lookup returns CDR1 LNHNV and CDR2 YYDKDF (reference sequence). The CDR3 extends over 12 amino acids. The CDR3, as DNA: TGTGCCACCAGCAGAGAAACAGGTGAAGCTTTCTTT. Its translation is CATSRETGEAFF.

The rearrangement joins TRBV4-2 to TRBJ2-2, with a tentative D call TRBD1 (6 bases). Germline loops: CDR1 LGHNA, CDR2 YNFKEQ. This CDR3 spans 16 amino acids. Trimming removed 1 base at V and 5 bases at J, with 14 bases between. CDR3 DNA: TGTGCCAGCAGCCAAGTAGGGACACTAAGAACCGGGGAGCTGTTTTTT. Encoded protein: CASSQVGTLRTGELFF.

V is TRBV19 and J is TRBJ2-7; possible D gene TRBD2, 6 bases. Germline-derived CDR1 and CDR2 are LNHDA and SQIVND (reference sequence). This CDR3 region has 15 residues. V lost 3 bases and J lost 2, with 14 bases in between. The CDR3 sequence is CASSMGQAGTYEQYF. The DNA for the CDR3 is TGTGCCAGTAGTATGGGGCAAGCGGGCACCTACGAGCAGTACTTC.

The J gene is TRBJ1-5, the V gene TRBV19; maybe TRBD1 (5 bases). The V end was cut by 4 bases, the J end by 6 bases, with 13 bases between. The CDR3 covers 14 residues. The V gene's germline CDR1 is LNHDA and CDR2 SQIVND (reference sequence). Here the CDR3 DNA reads TGTGCCAGTAGTAGAGGGGAGGCTCGTCAGCCCCAGCATTTT. Translation: CASSRGEARQPQHF.

The chain uses TRBV7-8 and TRBJ2-7; D not certain. In germline, CDR1 is SGHVS, CDR2 FQNEAQ. The V and J ends lost 1 base and 2 bases respectively, with 9 bases between them. The length of the CDR3 is 14 residues. In nucleotides, the CDR3 is TGTGCCAGCAGCTTAGTAGTAGGAGCCTACGAGCAGTACTTC. It is translated as CASSLVVGAYEQYF.